These 31 T cell receptor beta chains originate from one sample sequenced in a study of response to subunit inactivated influenza vaccine. TCRdb analysed the RT-PCR reads with MiXCR anew, one entry per CDR3 protein. Seen here are under 850,000 distinct CDR3 sequences, around 20% observed once, and the top ten hold around 9.9%. The source material was PBMCs from blood, sampled 4 to 6 days after vaccination. These receptors all stem from a man over 45 who received an inactivated influenza vaccine.

The chain recombines TRBV5-1 with TRBJ2-2; 7 bases are a match to TRBD2. Trimming at V came to 4 bases and at J to 4 bases, leaving 10 bases not matched to a gene. This CDR3 is built from 16 residues. Germline V gene lookup returns CDR1 SGHRS and CDR2 YFSETQ. The CDR3, as DNA: TGCGCCAGCAGCCTGGAGGGGACTACCTCCACCGGGGAGCTGTTTTTT. As protein: CASSLEGTTSTGELFF.

This clonotype was found many times. The rearrangement joins TRBV20-1 to TRBJ2-7; the D gene is possibly TRBD1 (5 bases). Trimming left V 2 bases short and J 7 bases short, with 9 bases between. The CDR3 loop spans 11 amino acids. Germline CDR1 DFQATT, CDR2 SNEGSKA (reference sequence). In nucleotides, the CDR3 is TGCAGTGCTAGAAACAGGCGGGAGCAGTACTTC. Translation: CSARNRREQYF.

The sample holds many counts of this clonotype. The genes are TRBV7-8 and TRBJ2-1, with D possibly matching TRBD2 (5 bases). The CDR3 spans 15 residues. Germline V lookup: CDR1 SGHVS, CDR2 FQNEAQ. Trimming removed 4 bases at V and 3 bases at J, with 13 bases between. In DNA form, the CDR3 reads TGTGCCAGCAGCTCGGAGTGGCGGGTCTACAATGAGCAGTTCTTC. It translates to CASSSEWRVYNEQFF.

In its sample, this clonotype was seen a few times. The chain recombines TRBV12-3 or TRBV12-4 with TRBJ1-2; D perhaps matches TRBD1 (6 bases). V was trimmed by 0 bases and J by 8 bases, leaving 16 bases between them. The CDR3 is 15 amino acids. The CDR3 here is CASSLALRGSEGYTF. The CDR3 DNA is TGTGCCAGCAGTTTAGCCTTGAGGGGGTCGGAGGGCTACACCTTC.

The chain combines TRBV7-2 with TRBJ2-5, with a possible D match to TRBD2 (5 bases). The V gene's germline CDR1 is SGHTA and CDR2 FQGNSA. The CDR3 extends over 15 amino acids. V was cut by 4 bases and J by 7 bases, with 19 bases left in between. The CDR3 bases are TGTGCCAGCAGCTCTCGGACTGGCTCCCCCCCGACCCAGTACTTC. It translates to CASSSRTGSPPTQYF.

The chain employs TRBV9 and TRBJ2-3; D not resolved. V was clipped by 4 bases and J by 0 bases, with 12 bases between them. The CDR3 is made up of 15 amino acids. The germline CDR1 and CDR2 sequences are SGDLS and YYNGEE. The CDR3 sequence: CASSKNPMSTDTQYF. The CDR3 DNA reads TGTGCCAGCAGCAAGAATCCCATGAGCACAGATACGCAGTATTTT. Variable domain in full (rest from reference TRBV9 and TRBJ2-3): DSGVTQTPKHLITATGQRVTLRCSPRSGDLSVYWYQQSLDQGLQFLIQYYNGEERAKGNILERFSAQQFPDLHSELNLSSLELGDSALYFCASSKNPMSTDTQYFGPGTRLTVL.

This chain links TRBV5-1 with TRBJ2-5, with 9 bases matching TRBD1. Germline-derived CDR1 and CDR2 are SGHRS and YFSETQ. CDR3 size: 16 residues. V lost 7 bases and J lost 5; bases outside the gene matches: 15. Here the CDR3 DNA reads TGCGCCAGCCGCGTTCGTCCACAGGGGGCTGGGGAGACCCAGTACTTC. Translation: CASRVRPQGAGETQYF.

DNA of the CDR3: TGTGCCAGCAGTTTAAGGCGGGACAGGGGTTACGAGCAGTACTTC. Translating gives CASSLRRDRGYEQYF. This chain uses TRBV12-3 or TRBV12-4 with TRBJ2-7, with 10 bases fitting TRBD1. CDR3 length equals 15 residues. Trimming at V came to 2 bases and at J to 4 bases, leaving 5 bases not matched to a gene.

The table lists this clonotype with a count of one. The rearrangement uses TRBV28 and TRBJ2-7; 8 nucleotides line up with TRBD1. The CDR3 sequence is 14 residues long. The V segment lost 7 bases and the J segment 3 bases; nucleotides outside the gene matches: 8. Germline V gene data show CDR1 as MDHEN and CDR2 as SYDVKM. The CDR3 sequence is CASTSGTGVYEQYF. For the CDR3, the DNA is TGTGCCAGCACCTCCGGGACAGGAGTCTACGAGCAGTACTTC.

This clonotype has only a few counts. The rearrangement uses TRBV12-3 or TRBV12-4 and TRBJ1-2; 9 bases are shared with TRBD1. The CDR3 extends over 13 amino acids. V was clipped by 6 bases and J by 7 bases; unmatched bases: 6. As DNA, the CDR3 is TGTGCCAGCAGCCTACAGGGGGCGACTGGCTACACCTTC. Protein: CASSLQGATGYTF.

The chain is built from TRBV7-9 and TRBJ2-7; 8 nucleotides match TRBD2. The CDR3 has 15 residues. Germline-derived CDR1 and CDR2 are SEHNR and FQNEAQ (reference sequence). Trimming at V came to 4 bases and at J to 5 bases, leaving 10 bases not matched to a gene. The CDR3 reads CASSYEPSGLNEQYF. For the CDR3, the DNA is TGTGCCAGCAGCTATGAACCTAGCGGGTTGAACGAGCAGTACTTC.

This clonotype has a handful of counts. The chain uses TRBV4-3 and TRBJ1-6, with 7 positions matching TRBD1. The CDR3 extends over 15 amino acids. After removal of 0 bases from V and 9 bases from J, the junction contained 5 bases not matched to a gene. The germline CDR1 and CDR2 sequences are LGHNA and YSLEER. The CDR3 nucleotides read TGCGCCAGCAGCCAAGATGCAGGGGGAGGTTCACCCCTCCACTTT. It encodes CASSQDAGGGSPLHF.

V is TRBV10-3 and J is TRBJ2-7; 9 nucleotides agree with TRBD1. Germline CDR1 ENHRY, CDR2 SYGVKD. The CDR3 runs to 14 residues. V lost 6 bases to trimming and J lost 5 bases; unmatched junction nucleotides: 8. The CDR3 is CAIRRVGQGNEQYF. The CDR3 DNA sequence: TGTGCCATCAGGAGGGTGGGACAGGGCAACGAGCAGTACTTC.

V and J are TRBV28 and TRBJ1-5, with 10 bases lining up with TRBD1. Germline CDR1 is MDHEN and CDR2 is SYDVKM. This CDR3 spans 15 amino acids. V dropped 3 bases and J dropped 6; count of bases not matched to a gene: 5. CDR3 DNA sequence: TGTGCCAGCAGTTTGACAGGGGGCGCCCCTCAGCCCCAGCATTTT. Amino acid sequence: CASSLTGGAPQPQHF.

The chain carries TRBV12-3 or TRBV12-4 and TRBJ1-6; D remains ambiguous. Trimming cost V 7 bases and J 8 bases, with 15 bases left between them. The CDR3 runs to 14 residues. The CDR3 is CASTLRMSDSPLHF. The CDR3 region has the DNA TGTGCCAGCACCCTGAGGATGTCGGATTCACCCCTCCACTTT.

The table lists this clonotype with a few counts. The chain employs TRBV6-1 and TRBJ2-3, with D unclear. The CDR3 sequence is 14 residues long. V shed 6 bases and J shed 1 base, with 11 bases lying between them. CDR1 and CDR2 (germline): MNHNS, SASEGT. The chain's CDR3 is CASRVDQGTDTQYF. The CDR3 DNA sequence: TGTGCCAGCAGGGTTGATCAGGGCACAGATACGCAGTATTTT.

This clonotype was observed a handful of times. CDR3 region: CSARSTVNNSPLHF. The CDR3 nucleotides are TGCAGTGCTAGATCAACAGTGAATAATTCACCCCTCCACTTT. The genes are TRBV20-1 and TRBJ1-6, with D unresolved. V lost 2 bases to trimming and J lost 5 bases, with 10 bases between them. The CDR3 extends over 14 amino acids. Germline lookup yields CDR1 DFQATT and CDR2 SNEGSKA (reference sequence).

This clonotype was seen more than once but under ten times. V and J are TRBV20-1 and TRBJ1-1, with D tentatively TRBD1 (6 bases). This CDR3 has 13 residues. With 5 bases removed from V and 1 base from J, the gap between germline ends came to 11 bases. Germline CDR1 reads DFQATT; CDR2 reads SNEGSKA (reference sequence). CDR3 bases: TGCAGTGCTCGGGACATACCGAACACTGAAGCTTTCTTT. Translating gives CSARDIPNTEAFF.

The chain combines TRBV12-3 or TRBV12-4 with TRBJ1-4; D is unresolved. Trimming pared 4 bases from V and 8 bases from J, leaving 5 bases between. This CDR3 contains 11 residues. CDR3 region: CASSSTEKLFF. CDR3 DNA: TGTGCCAGCAGTTCGACAGAAAAACTGTTTTTT.

This clonotype was picked up many times. The chain has TRBV20-1 and TRBJ2-4; D gene ambiguous. Germline V CDR1 and CDR2: DFQATT, SNEGSKA (reference sequence). This CDR3 contains 15 residues. V gave up 5 bases and J gave up 1 base, with 15 bases separating them. This CDR3 is CSAPVVHEAKNIQYF. CDR3 coding DNA: TGCAGTGCTCCGGTTGTACATGAGGCCAAAAACATTCAGTACTTC.

This chain connects TRBV5-1 to TRBJ2-2; 11 positions match TRBD2. Germline CDR1 SGHRS, CDR2 YFSETQ. Losses at the gene ends were 5 bases for V and 6 bases for J; bases not matched to a gene: 9. The CDR3 extends over 16 amino acids. The CDR3 region is CASSLTGTSGAGELFF. For the CDR3, the DNA is TGCGCCAGCAGTCTTACCGGGACTAGCGGTGCCGGGGAGCTGTTTTTT.

This clonotype has a handful of counts. CDR3 residues: CASSVEDDEQYF. DNA for the CDR3: TGTGCCAGCAGCGTAGAAGACGACGAGCAGTACTTC. V usage is TRBV9 and J usage is TRBJ2-7; D ambiguous. V was clipped by 0 bases and J by 5 bases, with 6 bases between them. CDR1 and CDR2 (germline): SGDLS, YYNGEE. The CDR3 loop spans 12 amino acids.

V gene TRBV24-1 combines with J gene TRBJ2-1; 7 bases agree with TRBD2. In germline, CDR1 is KGHDR, CDR2 SFDVKD. CDR3 length: 15 residues. The V gene end was trimmed by 4 bases and the J gene end by 6 bases; junction bases not matched to a gene: 8. In nucleotides, the CDR3 is TGTGCCACCAGTGAACTAGGACTAGGCCTCAATGAGCAGTTCTTC. Protein product: CATSELGLGLNEQFF.

The chain has TRBV4-3 and TRBJ1-2; 8 bases are a match to TRBD1. The CDR3 covers 14 residues. The V gene end was trimmed by 3 bases and the J gene end by 1 base; junction bases not matched to a gene: 1. The germline V gene encodes CDR1 LGHNA and CDR2 YSLEER. CDR3 region: CASSQGQDNYGYTF. CDR3 sequence (DNA): TGCGCCAGCAGCCAGGGACAGGATAACTATGGCTACACCTTC.

CDR3 loop: CASSFEANNQPQHF. The CDR3 DNA reads TGTGCCAGCAGCTTTGAAGCTAACAATCAGCCCCAGCATTTT. The rearrangement links TRBV7-2 to TRBJ1-5; D call uncertain. The CDR3 totals 14 residues. V was clipped by 3 bases and J by 3 bases, with 9 bases between them. Germline CDR1 SGHTA, CDR2 FQGNSA.

This clonotype was picked up many times. The V call is TRBV5-1, the J call TRBJ1-2; TRBD1 is a possible D gene (5 bases). The V end was cut by 7 bases, the J end by 3 bases, with 16 bases between. The CDR3 runs to 14 residues. Per germline, CDR1 SGHRS and CDR2 YFSETQ. The CDR3 DNA follows: TGCGCCAGCCGCACTGGGACGGTTTACTATGGCTACACCTTC. It codes for CASRTGTVYYGYTF.

This clonotype was seen ten or more times. This sequence joins TRBV12-3 or TRBV12-4 and TRBJ1-3; no reliable D call. Between the trimmed V and J ends, which lost 1 base and 6 bases, there was a span of 1 base. This CDR3 spans 11 amino acids. CDR3 sequence reads: CASSLENTIYF. DNA of the CDR3: TGTGCCAGCAGTTTAGAAAACACCATATATTTT.

In its sample, this clonotype was seen a few times. This chain links TRBV6-1 with TRBJ1-6; D gene unclear. There are 14 residues in the CDR3. Germline loops: CDR1 MNHNS, CDR2 SASEGT. Deletions cut 5 bases from V and 0 bases from J, with 5 bases between. DNA of the CDR3: TGTGCCAGCAGTCTCAACTCCTATAATTCACCCCTCCACTTT. This codes for CASSLNSYNSPLHF.

A few counts support this clonotype. J is TRBJ2-7 and V is TRBV6-2 or TRBV6-3; 8 bases align to TRBD1. Looked up from germline, CDR1 is MNHEY and CDR2 is SVGEGT. V lost 0 bases, J lost 2 bases, and 3 bases stayed unmatched. The CDR3 is 15 residues long. CDR3 sequence reads: CASSYSDRAPYEQYF. For the CDR3, the DNA is TGTGCCAGCAGTTACTCGGACAGGGCACCCTACGAGCAGTACTTC.

This clonotype has just a few counts. The genes are TRBV4-3 and TRBJ2-1; D remains ambiguous. Germline values: CDR1 LGHNA, CDR2 YSLEER. The CDR3 sequence is 12 residues long. Deletions cut 0 bases from V and 8 bases from J, with 5 bases between. This chain's CDR3 is CASSQDTDEQFF. The CDR3 nucleotides read TGCGCCAGCAGCCAAGATACAGATGAGCAGTTCTTC.

The chain couples TRBV20-1 to TRBJ2-5; 10 nucleotides line up with TRBD2. The ends lost 5 bases at V and 4 bases at J; junction bases unmatched: 10. Germline CDR1 reads DFQATT; CDR2 reads SNEGSKA (reference sequence). The CDR3 consists of 15 residues. The CDR3: CSAHGSGRITETQYF. The CDR3 DNA follows: TGCAGTGCTCATGGTAGCGGGAGGATCACAGAGACCCAGTACTTC.